Each of the 18 T cell receptor beta chains below was sequenced from the same sample in a study of cytomegalovirus exposure and HLA in healthy donors. Primers included in the PCR were 60 Vbeta and 13 Jbeta primers. Produced via immunoSEQ multiplex PCR; TCRdb's table is partial and in-frame only. This table has 150,000 to 200,000 clones, 84% appearing once. The material sequenced was PBMCs. The receptors here all came from a man aged 45-65 years in good health and CMV-seropositive.

The chain combines TRBV4-1 with TRBJ2-2; 8 bases fit TRBD2. J lost 3 bases, V lost 4 bases, and 4 bases had no gene match. CDR1 and CDR2 from the germline V gene are MGHRA and YSYEKL. This CDR3 spans 15 amino acids. The CDR3 DNA is TGCGCCAGCAGCCGGGGACTAGTGGACACCGGGGAGCTGTTTTTT. It is translated as CASSRGLVDTGELFF.

This clone was seen only a few times. V is TRBV7-8 and J is TRBJ1-2; TRBD1 agrees at 9 bases. The V gene's germline CDR1 is SGHVS and CDR2 FQNEAQ. There are 16 residues in the CDR3. Trimming cost V 3 bases and J 7 bases; bases outside gene matches: 12. CDR3 sequence (DNA): TGTGCCAGCAGCTTTGAGGGACAGGGAATATTCGGTGGCTACACCTTC. It codes for CASSFEGQGIFGGYTF.

This clone was seen a few times. V usage is TRBV2 and J usage is TRBJ2-6, with TRBD1 identical over 8 bases. Germline values: CDR1 SNHLY, CDR2 FYNNEI. The CDR3 loop spans 15 amino acids. Trimming cost V 5 bases and J 3 bases; bases outside gene matches: 3. The CDR3 here is CASSKDRGGANVLTF. The DNA for the CDR3 is TGTGCCAGCAGTAAAGACAGGGGTGGGGCCAACGTCCTGACTTTC.

V and J are TRBV4-2 and TRBJ1-1; D remains unclear. CDR1 and CDR2 (germline): LGHNA, YNFKEQ. V was trimmed by 0 bases and J by 1 base, leaving 9 bases between them. The CDR3 runs to 15 residues. CDR3 sequence reads: CASSQDPLGNTEAFF. CDR3 bases: TGTGCCAGCAGCCAAGATCCTCTAGGGAACACTGAAGCTTTCTTT.

Note on this clone: Other DNA sequences in this sample translate to the same CDR3. V is TRBV20-1 and J is TRBJ2-5; D uncertain. CDR1 is DFQATT and CDR2 is SNEGSKA in the germline V gene (reference sequence). CDR3 size: 11 residues. V gave up 0 bases and J gave up 4 bases, with 3 bases separating them. The CDR3 loop reads CSARDRETQYF. CDR3 DNA sequence: TGCAGTGCTAGAGATCGAGAGACCCAGTACTTC.

This sequence joins TRBV19 and TRBJ1-2, with 10 bases identical to TRBD1. The CDR3 length is 16 residues. Germline CDR1 LNHDA, CDR2 SQIVND (reference sequence). V gave up 6 bases and J gave up 5 bases; unmatched junction bases: 12. CDR3 amino acids: CASSISTGGGGYGYTF. The CDR3 DNA sequence: TGTGCCAGTAGCATATCGACAGGGGGCGGTGGGTATGGCTACACCTTC.

This chain connects TRBV27 to TRBJ1-1; 10 bases line up with TRBD1. Germline V lookup: CDR1 MNHEY, CDR2 SMNVEV (reference sequence). J gave up 5 bases and V 7 bases, and 16 bases lay outside the gene matches. The CDR3 runs to 17 residues. CDR3 protein: CASTQSARRDRGTEAFF. CDR3 coding DNA: TGTGCCAGCACCCAATCCGCCCGCCGGGACAGGGGAACTGAAGCTTTCTTT.

The V gene is TRBV4-2, the J gene TRBJ1-1; TRBD1 is a possible D gene (6 bases). Trimming took 1 base from V and 2 from J, leaving 11 bases between them. This CDR3 is 15 amino acids long. Germline CDR1 LGHNA, CDR2 YNFKEQ. The CDR3 here is CASSQVAGQNTEAFF. The CDR3 DNA follows: TGTGCCAGCAGCCAAGTAGCGGGACAAAACACTGAAGCTTTCTTT.

V is TRBV6-1 and J is TRBJ2-7; weak D call: TRBD1 (6 bases). Trimming cost V 8 bases and J 7 bases, with 12 bases left between them. CDR3 length equals 11 residues. Germline CDR1 and CDR2: MNHNS and SASEGT. CDR3 amino acids: CASRQVVEQYF. Here the CDR3 DNA reads TGTGCCAGCCGACAGGTCGTTGAGCAGTACTTC.

The chain carries TRBV18 and TRBJ2-5; 7 bases map to TRBD2. The germline gives CDR1 KGHSH, CDR2 LQKENI. The V segment lost 4 bases and the J segment 0 bases; nucleotides outside the gene matches: 2. The CDR3 has 14 amino acids. The CDR3 DNA follows: TGTGCCAGCTCACATCGGGGGGACCAAGAGACCCAGTACTTC. Its protein is CASSHRGDQETQYF.

The chain employs TRBV4-1 and TRBJ2-1, with no clear D. Germline V gives CDR1 MGHRA, CDR2 YSYEKL. Trimming pared 0 bases from V and 13 bases from J, leaving 13 bases between. CDR3 length equals 13 residues. The CDR3 DNA reads TGCGCCAGCAGCCAAGAATCGTATCAAGCTCAGTTCTTC. It specifies CASSQESYQAQFF.

The CDR3 loop reads CSVGGRGTDTQYF. The CDR3 DNA follows: TGCAGCGTTGGCGGGAGGGGCACAGATACGCAGTATTTT. The rearrangement joins TRBV29-1 to TRBJ2-3; 9 bases agree with TRBD2. The trim removed 4 bases at V and 1 base at J, leaving 0 bases unmatched. This CDR3 has 13 residues. Germline V gene sequence: CDR1 SQVTM, CDR2 ANQGSEA.

The chain carries TRBV4-1 and TRBJ2-2; TRBD2 agrees at 9 bases. Trimming took 0 bases from V and 5 from J; bases not matched to a gene: 10. Germline CDR1 and CDR2: MGHRA and YSYEKL. This CDR3 spans 18 amino acids. CDR3 coding DNA: TGCGCCAGCAGCCAAGATCTGGTAGCGGGGGCTGCTACCGGGGAGCTGTTTTTT. It codes for CASSQDLVAGAATGELFF.

The V gene is TRBV9, the J gene TRBJ1-1; weak D call: TRBD1 (5 bases). V lost 0 bases to trimming and J lost 6 bases, with 9 bases between them. The germline V gene encodes CDR1 SGDLS and CDR2 YYNGEE. CDR3 length: 13 amino acids. For the CDR3, the DNA is TGTGCCAGCAGCGTAGAGGGAGGGGCTGAAGCTTTCTTT. Translated: CASSVEGGAEAFF.

The V call is TRBV7-2, the J call TRBJ2-7; 10 bases align to TRBD1. CDR1 is SGHTA, CDR2 FQGNSA, per germline. The CDR3 is made up of 14 amino acids. V was clipped by 5 bases and J by 3 bases; unmatched bases: 4. CDR3 protein: CASSPGQGVYEQYV. DNA of the CDR3: TGTGCCAGCAGCCCAGGACAGGGGGTCTACGAGCAGTACGTC.

The V gene is TRBV6-5, the J gene TRBJ1-6; 7 bases agree with TRBD1. Trimming removed 5 bases from V and 6 bases from J; junction bases left unmatched: 1. Germline V gives CDR1 MNHEY, CDR2 SVGAGI. This CDR3 has 13 amino acids. The CDR3 loop is CASSDRVNSPLHF. As DNA, the CDR3 is TGTGCCAGCAGTGACAGGGTTAATTCACCCCTCCACTTT.

The chain links TRBV30 to TRBJ1-1; D gene unclear. This CDR3 spans 16 amino acids. Germline V CDR1 and CDR2: GTSNPN, SVGIG (reference sequence). Trimming stripped 2 bases from V and 1 base from J, with 17 bases between. The CDR3 nucleotides read TGTGCCTGGAGTAGGTGGGGAGTCAGCTGGAACACTGAAGCTTTCTTT. Translating it yields CAWSRWGVSWNTEAFF. Complete variable domain (other parts from reference TRBV30 and TRBJ1-1): SQTIHQWPATLVQPVGSPLSLECTVEGTSNPNLYWYRQAAGRGLQLLFYSVGIGQISSEVPQNLSASRPQDRQFILSSKKLLLSDSGFYLCAWSRWGVSWNTEAFFGQGTRLTVV.

V usage is TRBV29-1 and J usage is TRBJ1-1; weak D call: TRBD1 (6 bases). The V gene lost 5 bases and the J gene lost 7 bases, with 20 bases spanning the gap. Germline V CDR1 and CDR2: SQVTM, ANQGSEA. This CDR3 comprises 14 residues. The CDR3 nucleotides read TGCAGCGTTTCCCGCCCCGGACAGAACGGTGAAGCTTTCTTT. Translation: CSVSRPGQNGEAFF.